This T cell receptor (beta chain) was sequenced for a study of T cell therapy after organ transplantation. In the case of this clone: What it recognizes is unknown.

As for time point: 4-8 weeks after completion of therapy. Study results and caveats: Confounding by concurrent antirejection or antiviral medications was not assessed.

The V gene's germline CDR1 is LNHDA and CDR2 SQIVND (reference sequence). The ends lost 10 bases at V and 0 bases at J; junction bases unmatched: 12. The CDR3 has 16 residues. Sequenced by immunoSEQ multiplex PCR; TCRdb stores in-frame clones only, minus some. Among nearly 20,000 clones, around 85% were seen once, and the ten largest hold about 10%. The J gene is TRBJ2-1, the V gene TRBV19; 7 bases match TRBD1. The material sequenced was CD8+ T cells from blood, taken after autologous CMV-specific T cell therapy. The receptor comes from a human patient who had received a solid organ transplant and had CMV disease. These T cells may partly come from the graft donor. CDR3 loop: CATSAGTEPSYNEQFF. CDR3 nucleotide sequence: TGTGCCACCTCCGCCGGGACAGAACCCTCCTACAATGAGCAGTTCTTC. The full variable domain, in which reference TRBV19 and TRBJ2-1 provide the parts outside the CDR3, is DGGITQSPKYLFRKEGQNVTLSCEQNLNHDAMYWYRQDPGQGLRLIYYSQIVNDFQKGDIAEGYSVSREKKESFPLTVTSAQKNPTAFYLCATSAGTEPSYNEQFFGPGTRLTVL.